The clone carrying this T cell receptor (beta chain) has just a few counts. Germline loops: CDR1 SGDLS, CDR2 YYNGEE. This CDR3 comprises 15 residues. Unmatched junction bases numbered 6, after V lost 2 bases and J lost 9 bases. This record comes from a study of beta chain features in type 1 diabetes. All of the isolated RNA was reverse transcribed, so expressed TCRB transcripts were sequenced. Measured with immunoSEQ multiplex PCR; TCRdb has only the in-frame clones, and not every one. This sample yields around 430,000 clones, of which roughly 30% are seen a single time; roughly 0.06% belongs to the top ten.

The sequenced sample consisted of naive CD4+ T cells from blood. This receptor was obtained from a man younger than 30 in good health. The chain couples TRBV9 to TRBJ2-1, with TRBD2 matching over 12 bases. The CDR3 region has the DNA TGTGCCAGCAGCGTCCTAGCGGGAGGGCCGGGTGAGCAGTTCTTC. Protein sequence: CASSVLAGGPGEQFF. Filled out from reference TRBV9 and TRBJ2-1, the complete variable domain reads DSGVTQTPKHLITATGQRVTLRCSPRSGDLSVYWYQQSLDQGLQFLIQYYNGEERAKGNILERFSAQQFPDLHSELNLSSLELGDSALYFCASSVLAGGPGEQFFGPGTRLTVL.